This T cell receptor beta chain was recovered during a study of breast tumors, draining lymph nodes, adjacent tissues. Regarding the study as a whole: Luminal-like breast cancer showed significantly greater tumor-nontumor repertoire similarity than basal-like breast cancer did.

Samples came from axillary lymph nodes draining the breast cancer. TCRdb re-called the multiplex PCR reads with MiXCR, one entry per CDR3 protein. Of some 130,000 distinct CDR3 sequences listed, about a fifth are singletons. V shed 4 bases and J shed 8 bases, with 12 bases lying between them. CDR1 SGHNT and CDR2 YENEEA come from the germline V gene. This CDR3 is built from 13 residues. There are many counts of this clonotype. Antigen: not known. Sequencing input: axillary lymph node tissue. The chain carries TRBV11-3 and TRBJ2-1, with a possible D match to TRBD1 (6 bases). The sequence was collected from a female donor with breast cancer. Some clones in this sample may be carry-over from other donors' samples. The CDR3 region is CASSYLQGYEQFF. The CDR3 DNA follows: TGTGCCAGCAGCTATTTACAGGGCTATGAGCAGTTCTTC.